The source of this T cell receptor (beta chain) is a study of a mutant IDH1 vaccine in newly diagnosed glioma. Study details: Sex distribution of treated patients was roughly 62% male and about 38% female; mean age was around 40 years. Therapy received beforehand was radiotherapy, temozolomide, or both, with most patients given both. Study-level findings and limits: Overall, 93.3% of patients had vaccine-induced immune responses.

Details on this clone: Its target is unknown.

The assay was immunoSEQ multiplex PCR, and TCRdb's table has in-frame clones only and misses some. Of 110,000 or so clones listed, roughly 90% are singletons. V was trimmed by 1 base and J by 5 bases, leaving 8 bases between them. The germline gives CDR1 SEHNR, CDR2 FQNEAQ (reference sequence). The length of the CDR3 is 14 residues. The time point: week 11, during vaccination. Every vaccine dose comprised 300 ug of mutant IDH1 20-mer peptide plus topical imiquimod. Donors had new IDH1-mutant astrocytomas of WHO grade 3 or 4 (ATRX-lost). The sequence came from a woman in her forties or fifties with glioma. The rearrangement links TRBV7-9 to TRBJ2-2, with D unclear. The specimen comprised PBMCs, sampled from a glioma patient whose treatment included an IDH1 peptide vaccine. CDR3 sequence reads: CASSLDVRTGELFF. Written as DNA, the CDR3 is TGTGCCAGCAGCTTAGACGTGAGGACCGGGGAGCTGTTTTTT.